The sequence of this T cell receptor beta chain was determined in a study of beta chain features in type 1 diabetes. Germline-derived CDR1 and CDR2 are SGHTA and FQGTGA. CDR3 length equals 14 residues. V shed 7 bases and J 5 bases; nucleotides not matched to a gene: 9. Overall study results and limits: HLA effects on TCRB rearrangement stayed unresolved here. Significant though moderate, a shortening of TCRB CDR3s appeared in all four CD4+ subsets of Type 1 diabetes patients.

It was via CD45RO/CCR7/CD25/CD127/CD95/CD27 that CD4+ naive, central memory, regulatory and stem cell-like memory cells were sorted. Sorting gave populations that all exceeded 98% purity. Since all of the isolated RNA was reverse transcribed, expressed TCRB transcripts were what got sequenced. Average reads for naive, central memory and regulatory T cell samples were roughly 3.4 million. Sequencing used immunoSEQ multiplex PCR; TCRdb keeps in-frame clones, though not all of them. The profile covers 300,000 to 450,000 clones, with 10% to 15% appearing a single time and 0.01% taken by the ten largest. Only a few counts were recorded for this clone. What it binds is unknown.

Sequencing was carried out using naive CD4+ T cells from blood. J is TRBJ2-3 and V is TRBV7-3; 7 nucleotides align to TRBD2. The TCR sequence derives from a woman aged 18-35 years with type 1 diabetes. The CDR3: CASTDGGGRDTQYF. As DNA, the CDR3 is TGTGCCAGCACCGACGGGGGAGGGAGAGATACGCAGTATTTT.